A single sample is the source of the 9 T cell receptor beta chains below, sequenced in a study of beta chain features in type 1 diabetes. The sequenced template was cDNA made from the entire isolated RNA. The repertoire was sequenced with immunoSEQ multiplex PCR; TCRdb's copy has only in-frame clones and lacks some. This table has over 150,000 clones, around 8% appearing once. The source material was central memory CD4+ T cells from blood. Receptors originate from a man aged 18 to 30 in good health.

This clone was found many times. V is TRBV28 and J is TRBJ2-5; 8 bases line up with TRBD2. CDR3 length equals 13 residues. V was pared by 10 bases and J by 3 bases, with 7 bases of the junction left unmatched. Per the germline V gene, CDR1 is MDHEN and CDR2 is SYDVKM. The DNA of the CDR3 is TGTGCCACCTCCCGGGGGGGTAAAGAGACCCAGTACTTC. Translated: CATSRGGKETQYF.

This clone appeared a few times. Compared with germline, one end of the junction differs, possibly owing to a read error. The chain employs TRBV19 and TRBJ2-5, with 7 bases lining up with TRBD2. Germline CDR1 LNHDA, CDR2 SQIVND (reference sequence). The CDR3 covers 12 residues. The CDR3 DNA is TGCTCAGCGGGGCAGTACCAAGAGACCCAGTACTTC. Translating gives CSAGQYQETQYF.

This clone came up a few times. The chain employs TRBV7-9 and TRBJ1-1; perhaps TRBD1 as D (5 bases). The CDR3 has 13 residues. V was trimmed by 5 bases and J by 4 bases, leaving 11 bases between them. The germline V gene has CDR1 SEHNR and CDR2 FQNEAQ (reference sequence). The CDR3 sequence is CASSPGQGTEAFF. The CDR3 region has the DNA TGTGCCAGCAGCCCAGGTCAGGGCACTGAAGCTTTCTTT.

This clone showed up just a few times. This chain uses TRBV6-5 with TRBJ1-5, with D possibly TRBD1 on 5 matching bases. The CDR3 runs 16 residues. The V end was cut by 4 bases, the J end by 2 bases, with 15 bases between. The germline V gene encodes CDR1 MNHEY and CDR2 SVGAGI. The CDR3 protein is CASSSRTTGGNQPQHF. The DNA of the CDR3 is TGTGCCAGCAGTTCGCGGACAACGGGTGGCAATCAGCCCCAGCATTTT.

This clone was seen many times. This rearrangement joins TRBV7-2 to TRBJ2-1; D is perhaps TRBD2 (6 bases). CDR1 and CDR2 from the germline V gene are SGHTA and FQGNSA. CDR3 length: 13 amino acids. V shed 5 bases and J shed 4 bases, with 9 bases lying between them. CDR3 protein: CASSTGGYNEQFF. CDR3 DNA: TGTGCCAGCAGCACCGGGGGTTACAATGAGCAGTTCTTC.

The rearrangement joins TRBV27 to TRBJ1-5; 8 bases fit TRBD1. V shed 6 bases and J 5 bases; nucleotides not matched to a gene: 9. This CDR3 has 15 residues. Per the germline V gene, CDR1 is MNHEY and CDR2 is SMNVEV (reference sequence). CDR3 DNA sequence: TGTGCCAGCAGGCAGGGGGCGGTCAGCCATCAGCCCCAGCATTTT. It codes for CASRQGAVSHQPQHF.

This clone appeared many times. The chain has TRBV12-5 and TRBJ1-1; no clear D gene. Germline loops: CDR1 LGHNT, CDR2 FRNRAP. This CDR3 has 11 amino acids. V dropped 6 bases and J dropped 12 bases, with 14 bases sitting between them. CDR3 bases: TGTGCTAGTGGGATCCGGGAGAAAACTTTCTTT. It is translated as CASGIREKTFF.

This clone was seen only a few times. CDR3 DNA: TGTGCCAGCACCAGGGGTTTCCAAGAGACCCAGTACTTC. Its translation is CASTRGFQETQYF. The V call is TRBV2, the J call TRBJ2-5, with D tentatively TRBD1 (6 bases). Per the germline V gene, CDR1 is SNHLY and CDR2 is FYNNEI. This CDR3 has 13 amino acids. V shed 7 bases and J shed 1 base, with 10 bases lying between them.

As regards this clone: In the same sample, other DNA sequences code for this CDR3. In DNA, the CDR3 is TGTGCCAGCAGCGTAGGGGGCAGCACAGATACGCAGTATTTT. This gives the protein CASSVGGSTDTQYF. V is TRBV9 and J is TRBJ2-3; D perhaps matches TRBD1 (5 bases). V lost 0 bases and J lost 0, with 5 bases in between. The CDR3 runs to 14 residues. Germline V gene data show CDR1 as SGDLS and CDR2 as YYNGEE. Based on the CDR3 plus reference TRBV9 and TRBJ2-3, the full variable domain is DSGVTQTPKHLITATGQRVTLRCSPRSGDLSVYWYQQSLDQGLQFLIQYYNGEERAKGNILERFSAQQFPDLHSELNLSSLELGDSALYFCASSVGGSTDTQYFGPGTRLTVL.